This T cell receptor (beta chain) comes out of a study of CD8 T cells in ankylosing spondylitis. Study conclusions and caveats: The clones that were linked to disease were reported to be significantly enriched in matched synovial fluid samples from ankylosing spondylitis patients. Prior work had noted some motif variants in reactive arthritis blood and synovial fluid. Seemingly distinctive of ankylosing spondylitis blood was a TCR beta motif formed by eight highly homologous variants.

This CDR3 has 13 residues. Trimming removed 6 bases from V and 6 bases from J, with 12 bases in between. Each CDR3 protein gets one entry after TCRdb re-called the 5' RACE reads with MiXCR. The data hold about 250,000 distinct CDR3 sequences, with roughly 32% observed a single time. A word on this clonotype: Its antigen is not known.

The receptor was derived from a male donor with ankylosing spondylitis or in good health (not recorded which). Sequenced input: blood, either unsorted or a sorted T cell fraction (not recorded which). The J gene is TRBJ2-1, the V gene TRBV12-3 or TRBV12-4; a weak D match, TRBD1 (7 bases). The CDR3 loop is CASSLQGGNEQFF. The CDR3 region has the DNA TGTGCCAGCAGCCTCCAGGGGGGCAATGAGCAGTTCTTC.